This entry describes one T cell receptor beta chain. Its antigen is unidentified. TCRdb's copy holds only in-frame clones and misses some; the assay was immunoSEQ multiplex PCR. The sample lists about 1,900,000 clones; 85% to 95% were seen once. CDR3 size: 13 residues. Trimming shortened V by 1 base and J by 8 bases, and 11 bases separated the two germline ends. Germline V lookup: CDR1 MNHNS, CDR2 SASEGT. The sample is drawn from a study of shared clonotypes between healthy human individuals. Across the whole study: For every donor, three CD4 naive, three CD4 memory, two CD8 naive and one CD8 memory plates were used.

Positive CCR7 selection of CD45RO-negative cells yielded the naive CD8 cells, and terminally differentiated effector memory CD45RA+ cells were excluded. Notes on the study in general: A reduction in generation probabilities was seen for non-shared clonotypes relative to those shared by all four donors.

The clonotype comes from a man younger than 35 in good health. The V call is TRBV6-1, the J call TRBJ1-2, with D perhaps TRBD1 (5 bases). The sequenced sample was naive CD8+ T cells sorted from blood. The CDR3: CASSEDGGSGYTF. The CDR3 nucleotides read TGTGCCAGCAGTGAAGACGGGGGTTCAGGCTACACCTTC.